Presented here are 12 T cell receptor beta chains from one specimen sequenced in a study of blood T cell repertoires in COVID-19. Sequencing was performed with immunoSEQ multiplex PCR; in TCRdb, only in-frame clones are kept and a portion is missing. Of nearly 70,000 clones detected, roughly 80% appear once; the ten largest clones hold almost 10%. The specimen sequenced was peripheral blood. The receptors come from a woman of 80 years or more with acute or convalescent COVID-19.

This rearrangement joins TRBV30 to TRBJ1-2, with TRBD1 matching 7 bases. From germline, CDR1 is GTSNPN and CDR2 SVGIG (reference sequence). The CDR3 runs to 14 residues. Unmatched junction bases numbered 15, after V lost 2 bases and J lost 12 bases. CDR3 amino acids: CAWSSGNTGQENTF. DNA of the CDR3: TGTGCCTGGAGTTCGGGGAATACCGGACAGGAAAACACCTTC.

The J gene is TRBJ2-1, the V gene TRBV5-4; 13 positions match TRBD2. The junction had 9 bases not matched to a gene; V was cut back by 4 bases and J by 8 bases. The CDR3 covers 16 residues. The germline CDR1 and CDR2 sequences are SGHNT and YYREEE (reference sequence). CDR3 in DNA: TGTGCCAGCAGCCTACTACTAGCGGGGGGGCCCTATGAGCAGTTCTTC. Translated: CASSLLLAGGPYEQFF.

The chain is built from TRBV12-5 and TRBJ2-5; 11 bases are a match to TRBD2. The CDR3 consists of 17 residues. Per the germline V gene, CDR1 is LGHNT and CDR2 is FRNRAP. The V gene end was trimmed by 3 bases and the J gene end by 5 bases; junction bases not matched to a gene: 11. The DNA for the CDR3 is TGTGCTAGTGGTTTAGCGCTAGCGGGGGGCCTAGGTGAGACCCAGTACTTC. Its protein is CASGLALAGGLGETQYF.

The chain recombines TRBV19 with TRBJ1-5; TRBD1 agrees at 11 bases. Germline V lookup: CDR1 LNHDA, CDR2 SQIVND (reference sequence). CDR3 length: 18 residues. Germline trimming cut 3 bases from V and 6 bases from J; bases unmatched to any gene: 13. The CDR3 DNA follows: TGTGCCAGTAGTATGTTTGGGGTCCGGGACAGGGGGTCTCAGCCCCAGCATTTT. This sequence encodes CASSMFGVRDRGSQPQHF.

The V gene is TRBV18, the J gene TRBJ2-7; D might be TRBD1 (5 bases). Trimming stripped 2 bases from V and 0 bases from J, with 11 bases between. The germline V gene encodes CDR1 KGHSH and CDR2 LQKENI. The CDR3 extends over 15 amino acids. The CDR3 reads CASSPTGLSSYEQYF. The CDR3 DNA follows: TGTGCCAGCTCACCAACAGGTCTAAGCTCCTACGAGCAGTACTTC. Filled out from reference TRBV18 and TRBJ2-7, the complete variable domain reads NAGVMQNPRHLVRRRGQEARLRCSPMKGHSHVYWYRQLPEEGLKFMVYLQKENIIDESGMPKERFSAEFPKEGPSILRIQQVVRGDSAAYFCASSPTGLSSYEQYFGPGTRLTVT.

The V call is TRBV7-9, the J call TRBJ1-6; unclear D gene. The CDR3 consists of 13 residues. Trimming removed 2 bases from V and 5 bases from J, with 4 bases in between. Germline CDR1 is SEHNR and CDR2 is FQNEAQ (reference sequence). The CDR3 protein is CASSLTDNSPLHF. DNA for the CDR3: TGTGCCAGCAGCTTAACTGATAATTCACCCCTCCACTTT.

The chain is built from TRBV19 and TRBJ1-5; D gene uncertain. V lost 5 bases and J 5 bases, leaving 7 bases between the germline ends. Germline V gene data show CDR1 as LNHDA and CDR2 as SQIVND (reference sequence). This CDR3 spans 12 amino acids. The CDR3 coding sequence is TGTGCCAGTAGTCTATTGGATCAGCCCCAGCATTTT. Residues: CASSLLDQPQHF.

In this sample, this clone turned up a few times. The chain couples TRBV7-8 to TRBJ1-5; tentative D call: TRBD1 (6 bases). Germline values: CDR1 SGHVS, CDR2 FQNEAQ. This CDR3 region has 16 residues. Trimming stripped 1 base from V and 9 bases from J, with 19 bases between. The DNA for the CDR3 is TGTGCCAGCAGCTTAGATATTGGGGGCGATGGGCGGCCCCAGCATTTT. Translation gives CASSLDIGGDGRPQHF.

The V gene is TRBV5-1, the J gene TRBJ1-2; 9 bases fit TRBD1. Unmatched junction bases numbered 8, after V lost 4 bases and J lost 1 base. The CDR3 is made up of 16 amino acids. Germline CDR1 reads SGHRS; CDR2 reads YFSETQ. The CDR3 DNA reads TGCGCCAGCAGCGACCAGGGACAGGGAAATAACTATGGCTACACCTTC. Residues: CASSDQGQGNNYGYTF.

The chain joins TRBV7-9 to TRBJ2-7; 7 bases match TRBD1. This CDR3 contains 12 residues. Germline V gene lookup returns CDR1 SEHNR and CDR2 FQNEAQ (reference sequence). Trimming took 5 bases from V and 4 from J; bases not matched to a gene: 2. In DNA, the CDR3 is TGTGCCAGCAGCCAACAGGGGTACGAGCAGTACTTC. Translated: CASSQQGYEQYF.

This clone showed up just once. The chain has TRBV5-1 and TRBJ2-2; TRBD2 aligns across 8 bases. Germline CDR1 and CDR2: SGHRS and YFSETQ. V trimming: 0 bases; J trimming: 5 bases; junction bases outside the gene matches: 0. This CDR3 comprises 14 residues. The chain's CDR3 is CASSLVAGTGELFF. CDR3 DNA sequence: TGCGCCAGCAGCTTGGTAGCGGGGACCGGGGAGCTGTTTTTT.

This chain connects TRBV19 to TRBJ1-2, with D possibly matching TRBD1 (6 bases). The CDR3 is 15 residues long. CDR1 and CDR2 (germline): LNHDA, SQIVND (reference sequence). V was pared by 4 bases and J by 3 bases, with 15 bases between. Here the CDR3 DNA reads TGTGCCAGTAGTACGGAAAGGGGGTTTGACTATGGCTACACCTTC. Encoded protein: CASSTERGFDYGYTF.